This T cell receptor beta chain derives from a study of CD4 T cells in relation to SARS-CoV-2 and coronaviruses. Study background: ViraFEST: approximately 10-day antigen culture of PBMCs, then TCR beta CDR3 sequencing. Controls used an HIV-1 Nef peptide pool or no peptide. Findings and limits, study-wide: Each donor contributed either pre-pandemic or post-infection samples, not both.

Before the COVID-19 pandemic, during about 2011-2019, CD4+ T cells were taken from unexposed donors. The cells were cultured for around ten days before CD4+ T cells were isolated. Cells permitting, SARS-CoV-2 S/N and four cold-coronavirus spikes were tested on unexposed-donor CD4+ T cells. Generated by immunoSEQ multiplex PCR, the TCRdb table keeps only in-frame clones and is missing some. Found here are about 21,000 clones, approximately 82% of them singletons; the top ten hold approximately 15%. Worth noting for this clone: The target antigen is unknown.

The CDR3 is 15 amino acids. The chain uses TRBV7-5 and TRBJ2-4. TRBV7-5 is tagged as a pseudogene. The source of this sequence is a human donor in good health. Sequenced material: CD4+ T cells from PBMCs, cultured in vitro. CDR3 DNA: TGTGCCAGAAGCCCTCTCCGGGGGCCGAAAAACATTCAGTACTTC. Its translation is CARSPLRGPKNIQYF.